This TCR beta chain was recovered during a study of blood T cell repertoires in COVID-19 (TCRdb year 2020). A note on the overall study: Collaborator samples came from the United States, Italy and Spain and covered acute and convalescent phases of COVID-19. The material from the prospective study consisted of cDNA or gDNA derived from T cells, B-cell-depleted T cells, or PBMCs. Deeply sampled blood TCRbeta repertoires from subjects exposed to, actively infected with, or recovered from COVID-19 were included in the dataset. The repertoires were made available in a free public database intended to serve as a resource for research on the immune response to SARS-CoV-2. The samples were drawn from the first 160 participants of the ongoing ImmuneRACE study and from 950 to 1,500 subjects provided by 6 global collaborators. The sample metadata nearly always contained a de-identified subject ID, COVID-19 status, age in years and sex. Where available, HLA class I and class II types were obtained from metadata supplied by the sample provider rather than from assay-based typing.

TCRbeta CDR3 regions were amplified from genomic DNA using the immunoSEQ Assay, a bias-controlled multiplex PCR. Per the original workflow: Within the assay, amplification of reference gene primers was used to estimate how many nucleated cells each sample contained. Sequence reads were collapsed and filtered to measure the absolute abundance of every unique TCRbeta CDR3 rearrangement. Productive Simpson clonality was computed per sample as the square root of Simpson's diversity index over productive rearrangements. The immuneACCESS repertoire file appears here via TCRdb, limited to in-frame rearrangements. These files lack a portion of the clones; in checked studies, under half of the deficit traces to unresolved V genes, and the cause of the others is not known. The V and J calls and the clone size are those of that table, but D and trimming were determined from the DNA. The sample profile shows some 200,000 clones; around nine tenths of them were found once. The ten largest clones represent around 3.5% of the sample.

Beyond this particular receptor, the publication reports: Clinical and demographic metadata were provided uncurated, with the amount varying by source and participant.

V and J lose 6 bases and 0 bases, and a span of 11 bases separates them. The CDR3 runs 15 residues from the cysteine to the phenylalanine. CDR3 DNA is the only sequence kept; it has 45 bases, read in frame from the first base. CDR1 KGHSH and CDR2 LQKENI are derived from the germline V gene. Each collaborating institution followed its own protocols to collect whole blood in K2EDTA tubes. Collaborator samples were shipped for TCRbeta analysis as frozen whole blood, isolated PBMCs, or DNA extracted from either sample type. Notes on this clone: Its binding antigen is unknown. It has no much larger one-base neighbor in the sample; base qualities were not kept.

The sequence was obtained from a man between 65 and 80 years old with acute or convalescent COVID-19. The specimen sequenced was peripheral blood. The sequence joins TRBV18 to TRBJ1-4; the D gene cannot be named for sure. Read as DNA, the sequence is TGTGCCAGCTCGCCCCGAGTCGCAACTAATGAAAAACTGTTTTTT. Its protein is CASSPRVATNEKLFF.